The T cell receptor (beta chain) under discussion was sequenced for a study of shared clonotypes between healthy human individuals. The germline V and J ends were trimmed by 5 bases and 5 bases, with 13 bases remaining between them. Per the germline V gene, CDR1 is MNHEY and CDR2 is SVGAGI. This CDR3 spans 14 amino acids. Produced via immunoSEQ multiplex PCR; TCRdb's table is partial and in-frame only. The table records 2 million to 2.5 million clones, approximately 93% of them present only once. V gene TRBV6-5 combines with J gene TRBJ2-1; D gene unclear. The sequenced material came from naive CD4+ T cells from PBMCs. Subset of the sample: CD45RA+ positively selected. This clonotype was obtained from a man aged 18 to 30 in good health. Some clones in this sample may be carry-over from other donors' samples. For the CDR3, the DNA is TGTGCCAGCAGTCCGTCATTGGCCCACAATGAGCAGTTCTTC. This encodes CASSPSLAHNEQFF.